This T cell receptor (beta chain) was sequenced for a study of cytomegalovirus exposure and HLA in healthy donors. Turning to this clone: Its antigen is not identified.

CDR1 and CDR2 from the germline V gene are SQVTM and ANQGSEA. J was trimmed by 0 bases and V by 4 bases; bases with no gene match: 6. The CDR3 spans 15 residues. Study findings and constraints: A later analysis found common viral pathogens apparently linked to several of the most significant clusters. An ancestry cluster, one associated with Asian ancestry, reportedly showed fewer N-insertions than the approximately 720-donor mean in a later analysis. Later on, an analysis tied approximately 17,000 TCR beta sequences to HLA alleles at 0.05 false discovery rate.

The PCR had 60 Vbeta and 13 Jbeta primers. Sequencing used immunoSEQ multiplex PCR; TCRdb keeps in-frame clones, though not all of them. The data hold around 250,000 clones, with 92% observed a single time. The chain employs TRBV29-1 and TRBJ1-3, with TRBD1 identical over 7 bases. The sample taken for sequencing was PBMCs. This TCR derives from a girl aged 2 to 10 in good health and CMV-seronegative. This CDR3 reads CSVGGTAGSGNTIYF. CDR3 DNA sequence: TGCAGCGTTGGGGGGACAGCCGGCTCTGGAAACACCATATATTTT.